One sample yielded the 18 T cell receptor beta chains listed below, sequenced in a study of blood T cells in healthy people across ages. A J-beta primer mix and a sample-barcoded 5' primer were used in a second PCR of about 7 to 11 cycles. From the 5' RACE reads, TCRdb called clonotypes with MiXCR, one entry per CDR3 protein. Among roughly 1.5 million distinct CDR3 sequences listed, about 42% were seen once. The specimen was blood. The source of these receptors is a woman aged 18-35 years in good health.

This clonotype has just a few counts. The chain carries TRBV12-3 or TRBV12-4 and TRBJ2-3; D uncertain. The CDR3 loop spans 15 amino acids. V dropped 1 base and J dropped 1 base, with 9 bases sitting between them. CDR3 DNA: TGTGCCAGCAGTTTAGAGCCAGGCCGCACAGATACGCAGTATTTT. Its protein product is CASSLEPGRTDTQYF.

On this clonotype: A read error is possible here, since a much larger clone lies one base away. The CDR3 DNA follows: TGTGCCAGCAGCTTTCGAGCGGGGGCCTACAGTGAGCAGTTCTTC. Translation gives CASSFRAGAYSEQFF. V is TRBV7-2 and J is TRBJ2-1; TRBD2 matches at 8 bases. This CDR3 is 15 amino acids long. Germline V lookup: CDR1 SGHTA, CDR2 FQGNSA.

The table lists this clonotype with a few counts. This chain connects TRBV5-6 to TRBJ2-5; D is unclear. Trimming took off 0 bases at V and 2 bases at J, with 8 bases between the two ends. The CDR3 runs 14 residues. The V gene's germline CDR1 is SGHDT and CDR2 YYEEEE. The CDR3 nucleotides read TGTGCCAGCAGCTTGGTATACAGACAAGAGACCCAGTACTTC. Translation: CASSLVYRQETQYF.

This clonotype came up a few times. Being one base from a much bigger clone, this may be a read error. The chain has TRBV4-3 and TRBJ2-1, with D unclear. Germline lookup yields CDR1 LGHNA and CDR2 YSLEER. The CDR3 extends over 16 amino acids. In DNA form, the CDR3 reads TGCGCCAGCAGCCAAGAAGTCAGCCTGGGGTACAATGAGCGGTTCTTC. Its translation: CASSQEVSLGYNERFF.

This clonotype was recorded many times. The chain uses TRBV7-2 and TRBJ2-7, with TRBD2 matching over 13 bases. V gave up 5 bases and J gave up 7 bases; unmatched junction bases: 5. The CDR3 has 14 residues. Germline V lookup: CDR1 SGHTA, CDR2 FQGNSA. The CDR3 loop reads CASSTGTSGVEQYF. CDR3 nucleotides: TGTGCCAGCAGCACCGGGACTAGCGGGGTTGAGCAGTACTTC.

The CDR3 DNA is TGTGCCAGCAGCTTAGCTAGGCAGGGGGACCCTGAAGCTTTCTTT. The encoded protein is CASSLARQGDPEAFF. V usage is TRBV7-8 and J usage is TRBJ1-1, with 7 positions matching TRBD1. The CDR3 runs to 15 residues. The V gene's germline CDR1 is SGHVS and CDR2 FQNEAQ. J lost 6 bases, V lost 0 bases, and 7 bases had no gene match.

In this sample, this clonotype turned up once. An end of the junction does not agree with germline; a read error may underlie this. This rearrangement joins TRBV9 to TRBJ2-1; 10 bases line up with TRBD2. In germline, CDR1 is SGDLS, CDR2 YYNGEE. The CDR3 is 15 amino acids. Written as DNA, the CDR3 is TGTGCCTGCAGTTCCAGCGGGGGGGGCTACAATGAGCAGTTCTTC. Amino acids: CACSSSGGGYNEQFF.

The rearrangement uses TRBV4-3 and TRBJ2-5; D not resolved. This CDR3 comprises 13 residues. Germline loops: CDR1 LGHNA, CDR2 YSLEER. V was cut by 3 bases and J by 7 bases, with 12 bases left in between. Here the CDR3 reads CASSQGMSWTQYF. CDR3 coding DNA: TGCGCCAGCAGCCAGGGGATGAGTTGGACCCAGTACTTC.

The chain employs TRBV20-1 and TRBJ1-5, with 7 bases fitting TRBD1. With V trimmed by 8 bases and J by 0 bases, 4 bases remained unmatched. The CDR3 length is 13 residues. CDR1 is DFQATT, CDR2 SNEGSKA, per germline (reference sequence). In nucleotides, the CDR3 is TGCAGTACGGGACAGTTTAGCAATCAGCCCCAGCATTTT. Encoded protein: CSTGQFSNQPQHF.

The CDR3 reads CSARDETGVMGYTF. The CDR3 nucleotides read TGCAGTGCTAGAGATGAGACAGGGGTAATGGGCTACACCTTC. This rearrangement joins TRBV20-1 to TRBJ1-2, with TRBD1 matching 8 bases. The CDR3 is made up of 14 amino acids. Losses at the gene ends were 0 bases for V and 8 bases for J; bases not matched to a gene: 8. Germline CDR1 and CDR2: DFQATT and SNEGSKA (reference sequence).

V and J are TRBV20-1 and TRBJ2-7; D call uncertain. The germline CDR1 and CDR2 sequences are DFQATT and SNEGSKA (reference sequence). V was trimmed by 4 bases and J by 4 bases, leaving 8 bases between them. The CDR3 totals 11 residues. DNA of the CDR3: TGCAGTGCTACGTACTTGTACGAGCAGTACTTC. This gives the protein CSATYLYEQYF.

The CDR3 loop reads CATSESTSGNYNEQYF. The CDR3 DNA follows: TGTGCCACCAGTGAGTCGACTAGCGGGAATTACAATGAGCAGTACTTC. J is TRBJ2-5 and V is TRBV24-1; 11 nucleotides line up with TRBD2. The CDR3 loop spans 16 amino acids. CDR1 is KGHDR, CDR2 SFDVKD, per germline. V shed 4 bases and J 11 bases; nucleotides not matched to a gene: 14.

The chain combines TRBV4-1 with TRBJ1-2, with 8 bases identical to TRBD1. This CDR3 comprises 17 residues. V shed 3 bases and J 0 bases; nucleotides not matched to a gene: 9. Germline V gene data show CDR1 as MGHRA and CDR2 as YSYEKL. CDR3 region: CASSQPGGKLSNYGYTF. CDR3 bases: TGCGCCAGCAGCCAGCCAGGGGGCAAGCTTTCTAACTATGGCTACACCTTC.

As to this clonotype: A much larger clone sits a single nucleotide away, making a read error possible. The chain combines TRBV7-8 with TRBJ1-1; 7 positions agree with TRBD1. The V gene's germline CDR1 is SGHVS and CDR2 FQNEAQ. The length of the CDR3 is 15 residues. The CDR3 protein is CAGSQRQGMNTEAFF. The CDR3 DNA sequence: TGTGCCGGCAGCCAACGACAGGGAATGAACACTGAAGCTTTCTTT.

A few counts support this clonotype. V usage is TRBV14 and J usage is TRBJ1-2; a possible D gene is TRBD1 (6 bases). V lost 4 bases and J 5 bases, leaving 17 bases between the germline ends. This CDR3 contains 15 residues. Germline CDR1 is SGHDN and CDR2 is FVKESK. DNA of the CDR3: TGTGCCAGCAGCCGCCTCCGGGACAAACTTTATGGCTACACCTTC. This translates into CASSRLRDKLYGYTF.

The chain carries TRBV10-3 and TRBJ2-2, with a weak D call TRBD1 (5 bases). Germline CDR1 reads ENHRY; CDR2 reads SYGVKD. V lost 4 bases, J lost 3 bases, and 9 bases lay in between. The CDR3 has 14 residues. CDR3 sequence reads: CAISVGHHTGELFF. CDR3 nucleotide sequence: TGTGCCATCAGTGTAGGACATCACACCGGGGAGCTGTTTTTT.

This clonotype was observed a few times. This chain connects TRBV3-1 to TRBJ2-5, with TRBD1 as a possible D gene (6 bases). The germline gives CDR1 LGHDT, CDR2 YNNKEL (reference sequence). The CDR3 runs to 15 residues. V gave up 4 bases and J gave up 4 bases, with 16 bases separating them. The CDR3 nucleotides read TGTGCCAGCAGCCCTCAGGGGTTTTCGGGAGAGACCCAGTACTTC. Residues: CASSPQGFSGETQYF.

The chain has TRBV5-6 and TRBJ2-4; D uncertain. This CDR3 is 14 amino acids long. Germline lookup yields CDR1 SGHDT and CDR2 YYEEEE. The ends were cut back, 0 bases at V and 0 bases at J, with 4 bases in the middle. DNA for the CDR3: TGTGCCAGCAGCTTGGTGCAAGCCAAAAACATTCAGTACTTC. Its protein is CASSLVQAKNIQYF.